This TCR beta chain was retrieved from a study of blood T cell repertoires in COVID-19. In the study overall: Samples taken during acute and convalescent COVID-19 were collected in the United States, Italy and Spain.

The authors' processing: Using reference gene primer amplification, nucleated cell counts were estimated. Using immunoSEQ multiplex PCR, the repertoire was profiled, and TCRdb retains in-frame clones only, with some absent. That table supplies the V and J calls and clone size; D and trimming were determined from the DNA. The table has about 220,000 clones, about 84% seen once. Sample: peripheral blood. This TCR was recovered from a human donor in a cohort sampled during active COVID-19.

This chain's CDR3 is CASSLGTANYGYTF. The CDR3 DNA follows: TGTGCCAGCAGCCTCGGGACAGCAAACTATGGCTACACCTTC. This chain joins TRBV7-9 and TRBJ1-2; 7 bases fit TRBD1. CDR1 is SEHNR and CDR2 is FQNEAQ in the germline V gene (reference sequence). After removal of 5 bases from V and 2 bases from J, the junction contained 5 bases not matched to a gene. This CDR3 contains 14 residues.